This passage covers 29 T cell receptor beta chains from one sample sequenced in a study of cytomegalovirus exposure and HLA in healthy donors. It was with 60 Vbeta and 13 Jbeta primers that the PCR ran. The table came from immunoSEQ multiplex PCR; TCRdb's copy has only in-frame clones and leaves some out. The sample consists of 100,000 to 150,000 clones, about 78% of them appearing once. The specimen sequenced was PBMCs. The receptor source for this set is a human donor in good health.

The genes are TRBV2 and TRBJ2-3, with 11 bases that match TRBD1. The germline V gene encodes CDR1 SNHLY and CDR2 FYNNEI. CDR3 length: 15 residues. Unmatched junction bases numbered 3, after V lost 2 bases and J lost 5 bases. The CDR3 sequence: CASSERDRGVDTQYF. The DNA for the CDR3 is TGTGCCAGCAGTGAACGGGACAGGGGGGTAGATACGCAGTATTTT.

The chain combines TRBV6-5 with TRBJ2-5, with unresolved D. The CDR3 loop spans 16 amino acids. Trimming left V 2 bases short and J 7 bases short, with 20 bases between. CDR1 is MNHEY, CDR2 SVGAGI, per germline. The CDR3 loop is CASSYPSSPNIGTQYF. Written as DNA, the CDR3 is TGTGCCAGCAGTTACCCGAGCTCCCCCAATATCGGGACCCAGTACTTC.

The chain recombines TRBV9 with TRBJ2-2; the D gene is possibly TRBD1 (5 bases). This CDR3 spans 16 amino acids. V was trimmed by 4 bases and J by 5 bases, leaving 18 bases between them. CDR1 and CDR2 (germline): SGDLS, YYNGEE. The CDR3 here is CASSPRWGQGTGELFF. The CDR3 bases are TGTGCCAGCAGCCCCAGATGGGGCCAGGGTACCGGGGAGCTGTTTTTT.

This chain uses TRBV11-3 with TRBJ2-2, with TRBD2 identical over 12 bases. This CDR3 has 14 residues. Germline CDR1 SGHNT, CDR2 YENEEA. With 9 bases clipped from V and 5 bases from J, the junction kept 4 bases outside the gene matches. The CDR3 bases are TGTGCCAGTTCCGGGACTAGCGGGACCGGGGAGCTGTTTTTT. It yields the protein CASSGTSGTGELFF.

This clone was seen more than once but under ten times. V and J are TRBV30 and TRBJ2-7; 8 bases map to TRBD1. The CDR3 has 13 residues. The ends lost 6 bases at V and 3 bases at J; junction bases unmatched: 7. From germline, CDR1 is GTSNPN and CDR2 SVGIG (reference sequence). As DNA, the CDR3 is TGTGCCTGCCAGCCGGGACAGGACTACGAGCAGTACTTC. It specifies CACQPGQDYEQYF.

The gene calls are TRBV27 and TRBJ2-2, with 9 bases lining up with TRBD2. The CDR3 spans 20 residues. Germline loops: CDR1 MNHEY, CDR2 SMNVEV (reference sequence). The V segment lost 5 bases and the J segment 2 bases; nucleotides outside the gene matches: 18. The CDR3 region is CASSPPSAGGKNHNTGELFF. The CDR3 DNA follows: TGTGCCAGCAGTCCCCCGTCGGCGGGGGGGAAGAACCATAACACCGGGGAGCTGTTTTTT.

Concerning this clone: One junction end disagrees with the germline gene, perhaps due to a read error. This chain links TRBV7-9 with TRBJ1-2; 7 bases agree with TRBD1. CDR1 is SEHNR, CDR2 FQNEAQ, per germline (reference sequence). The CDR3 has 13 amino acids. DNA for the CDR3: TGTTCCAGCAGCCAGACAGGGAACTATGGCTACACCTTC. It is translated as CSSSQTGNYGYTF.

The chain combines TRBV7-9 with TRBJ2-5; 11 bases fit TRBD2. Trimming removed 2 bases from V and 9 bases from J; junction bases left unmatched: 5. This CDR3 comprises 14 residues. CDR1 SEHNR and CDR2 FQNEAQ come from the germline V gene (reference sequence). The CDR3 coding sequence is TGTGCCAGCAGCTTATTGCTAGCGGGGGGTCCCCAGTACTTC. Translated, it gives CASSLLLAGGPQYF.

Comments on this clone: The same CDR3 can be traced to other DNA sequences in this sample. The chain links TRBV6-5 to TRBJ1-2, with a tentative D call TRBD1 (5 bases). With 0 bases removed from V and 4 bases from J, the gap between germline ends came to 6 bases. The germline V gene encodes CDR1 MNHEY and CDR2 SVGAGI. The CDR3 loop spans 13 amino acids. In nucleotides, the CDR3 is TGTGCCAGCAGTTACTCGGGGGGCTATGGCTACACCTTC. It is translated as CASSYSGGYGYTF.

J is TRBJ2-7 and V is TRBV5-1, with 11 bases that match TRBD2. The length of the CDR3 is 14 residues. With V trimmed by 4 bases and J by 5 bases, 5 bases remained unmatched. CDR1 SGHRS and CDR2 YFSETQ come from the germline V gene. The CDR3 DNA reads as TGCGCCAGCAGCCCAATAGCGGGAGGGAACGAGCAGTACTTC. Residues: CASSPIAGGNEQYF. The full variable domain, rest sourced from reference TRBV5-1 and TRBJ2-7, is KAGVTQTPRYLIKTRGQQVTLSCSPISGHRSVSWYQQTPGQGLQFLFEYFSETQRNKGNFPGRFSGRQFSNSRSEMNVSTLELGDSALYLCASSPIAGGNEQYFGPGTRLTVT.

The gene calls are TRBV10-1 and TRBJ2-7; 7 bases agree with TRBD1. V lost 7 bases to trimming and J lost 7 bases; unmatched junction nucleotides: 16. CDR1 and CDR2 from the germline V gene are WNHNN and SYGVQD (reference sequence). The CDR3 has 15 amino acids. CDR3 sequence reads: CASTGKKGGLLEQYF. Written as DNA, the CDR3 is TGCGCCAGCACCGGAAAGAAAGGGGGCCTCTTGGAGCAGTACTTC.

The V gene is TRBV9, the J gene TRBJ2-7, with D perhaps TRBD1 (6 bases). CDR1 is SGDLS, CDR2 YYNGEE, per germline. Trimming took 0 bases from V and 4 from J, leaving 11 bases between them. The CDR3 is made up of 14 amino acids. This CDR3 is CASSVEGDRYEQYF. CDR3 bases: TGTGCCAGCAGCGTAGAGGGGGATCGATACGAGCAGTACTTC. Full variable domain (rest looked up from reference TRBV9 and TRBJ2-7): DSGVTQTPKHLITATGQRVTLRCSPRSGDLSVYWYQQSLDQGLQFLIQYYNGEERAKGNILERFSAQQFPDLHSELNLSSLELGDSALYFCASSVEGDRYEQYFGPGTRLTVT.

This rearrangement joins TRBV4-2 to TRBJ2-1, with D possibly matching TRBD1 (6 bases). This CDR3 has 17 amino acids. The V gene lost 1 base and the J gene lost 9 bases, with 22 bases spanning the gap. The V gene's germline CDR1 is LGHNA and CDR2 YNFKEQ. CDR3 in amino acids: CASSQVGVPGLQGEQFF. The CDR3 nucleotides read TGTGCCAGCAGCCAAGTGGGAGTCCCGGGTTTACAGGGTGAGCAGTTCTTC.

The rearrangement uses TRBV5-1 and TRBJ2-2; the D is unclear. Germline-derived CDR1 and CDR2 are SGHRS and YFSETQ. Trimming shortened V by 1 base and J by 2 bases, and 12 bases separated the two germline ends. There are 16 residues in the CDR3. The CDR3 DNA reads as TGCGCCAGCAGCTTGCAGGCAGCTTCCAACACCGGGGAGCTGTTTTTT. Its translation is CASSLQAASNTGELFF.

The chain is built from TRBV5-6 and TRBJ2-2; a possible D gene is TRBD2 (6 bases). The CDR3 totals 15 residues. In germline, CDR1 is SGHDT, CDR2 YYEEEE. Between the trimmed V and J ends, which lost 2 bases and 2 bases, there was a span of 10 bases. The CDR3 DNA reads as TGTGCCAGCAGCTTTGCGGGACTCAACACCGGGGAGCTGTTTTTT. It codes for CASSFAGLNTGELFF.

This clone was seen a few times. The chain joins TRBV5-5 to TRBJ1-6; no definite D call. Trimming shortened V by 4 bases and J by 10 bases, and 12 bases separated the two germline ends. The CDR3 contains 13 residues. Germline CDR1 and CDR2: SGHKS and YYEKEE (reference sequence). The CDR3 DNA reads as TGTGCCAGCAGCGGGGAGGCCGGCTCACCCCTCCACTTT. Its protein is CASSGEAGSPLHF.

CDR3 region: CASSGTRYQETQYF. CDR3 DNA sequence: TGTGCCAGCAGTGGGACACGGTACCAAGAGACCCAGTACTTC. The chain recombines TRBV2 with TRBJ2-5, with D possibly being TRBD1 (5 bases). Looked up from germline, CDR1 is SNHLY and CDR2 is FYNNEI. V was trimmed by 4 bases and J by 0 bases, leaving 9 bases between them. This CDR3 region has 14 residues.

The chain combines TRBV11-1 with TRBJ2-6; 9 bases agree with TRBD1. There are 17 residues in the CDR3. Trimming at V came to 3 bases and at J to 2 bases, leaving 5 bases not matched to a gene. Germline V CDR1 and CDR2: SGHAT, FQDESV (reference sequence). The CDR3 DNA is TGTGCCAGCAGCTTCCCACAGGGGGCCCCTGGGGCCAACGTCCTGACTTTC. Translated, it gives CASSFPQGAPGANVLTF. The variable domain in full, with the rest retrieved from reference TRBV11-1 and TRBJ2-6, is EAEVAQSPRYKITEKSQAVAFWCDPISGHATLYWYRQILGQGPELLVQFQDESVVDDSQLPKDRFSAERLKGVDSTLKIQPAELGDSAMYLCASSFPQGAPGANVLTFGAGSRLTVL.

This clone was counted between two and nine times. The chain joins TRBV10-3 to TRBJ1-1, with D possibly matching TRBD1 (6 bases). Trimming left V 3 bases short and J 2 bases short, with 16 bases between. The CDR3 contains 16 residues. Germline V gives CDR1 ENHRY, CDR2 SYGVKD. The CDR3 DNA follows: TGTGCCATCAGTGAACGGCAGGGGAGCGCAAACACTGAAGCTTTCTTT. It codes for CAISERQGSANTEAFF.

This clone came up a few times. The chain carries TRBV7-2 and TRBJ2-5, with D possibly TRBD1 on 6 matching bases. The V end was cut by 1 base, the J end by 5 bases, with 17 bases between. Germline V lookup: CDR1 SGHTA, CDR2 FQGNSA. There are 16 residues in the CDR3. CDR3 nucleotide sequence: TGTGCCAGCAGCTTAGTTGGGGGCCGTAGTGGCGAGACCCAGTACTTC. This codes for CASSLVGGRSGETQYF. Full variable domain (remainder filled in from reference TRBV7-2 and TRBJ2-5): GAGVSQSPSNKVTEKGKDVELRCDPISGHTALYWYRQSLGQGLEFLIYFQGNSAPDKSGLPSDRFSAERTGGSVSTLTIQRTQQEDSAVYLCASSLVGGRSGETQYFGPGTRLLVL.

The genes are TRBV9 and TRBJ1-6; TRBD1 agrees at 11 bases. Germline trimming cut 2 bases from V and 8 bases from J; bases unmatched to any gene: 0. The CDR3 spans 14 residues. Germline loops: CDR1 SGDLS, CDR2 YYNGEE. The CDR3 sequence is CASSVGQGDSPLHF. The CDR3 DNA reads as TGTGCCAGCAGCGTGGGACAGGGGGATTCACCCCTCCACTTT.

The chain carries TRBV6-1 and TRBJ2-6, with D possibly TRBD1 on 7 matching bases. CDR3 length: 14 amino acids. V lost 4 bases and J 16 bases, leaving 20 bases between the germline ends. Germline values: CDR1 MNHNS, CDR2 SASEGT. DNA for the CDR3: TGTGCCAGCAGTGTTAGGGGGGTTGACAGGGAACTGACTTTC. As protein: CASSVRGVDRELTF.

This clone has a handful of counts. The V call is TRBV11-3, the J call TRBJ2-1; 7 bases fit TRBD1. Trimming at V came to 5 bases and at J to 4 bases, leaving 8 bases not matched to a gene. This CDR3 is 15 amino acids long. The germline V gene encodes CDR1 SGHNT and CDR2 YENEEA. The CDR3 spells CASSPTGDVYNEQFF. CDR3 bases: TGTGCCAGCAGCCCCACAGGGGACGTTTACAATGAGCAGTTCTTC.

The chain recombines TRBV9 with TRBJ2-6; D might be TRBD1 (7 bases). The germline gives CDR1 SGDLS, CDR2 YYNGEE. The CDR3 runs to 16 residues. Trimming removed 4 bases from V and 3 bases from J, with 14 bases in between. CDR3 DNA sequence: TGTGCCAGCAGCCCCCCAGGGGGGAATGGGGCCAACGTCCTGACTTTC. It yields the protein CASSPPGGNGANVLTF.

The chain has TRBV28 and TRBJ2-7; D ambiguous. From germline, CDR1 is MDHEN and CDR2 SYDVKM. The CDR3 loop spans 13 amino acids. The V end lost 7 bases, the J end lost 7 bases, and 17 bases lay between the germline ends. The CDR3 loop is CASTSQLPGEQYF. The CDR3 DNA reads as TGTGCCAGCACCTCTCAGCTGCCGGGTGAGCAGTACTTC.

The chain employs TRBV7-6 and TRBJ2-1; TRBD2 matches at 8 bases. After removal of 4 bases from V and 7 bases from J, the junction contained 12 bases not matched to a gene. The CDR3 consists of 16 residues. Germline-derived CDR1 and CDR2 are SGHVS and FNYEAQ. The CDR3 is CASSSPPAGGSNEQFF. The CDR3 DNA is TGTGCCAGCAGCTCCCCCCCTGCGGGAGGAAGTAATGAGCAGTTCTTC.

The chain joins TRBV7-6 to TRBJ2-3; TRBD2 might be the D (6 bases). The CDR3 has 15 residues. Germline V lookup: CDR1 SGHVS, CDR2 FNYEAQ. V was trimmed by 2 bases and J by 4 bases, leaving 13 bases between them. The CDR3 sequence: CASSLLGGSADTQYF. The CDR3 DNA is TGTGCCAGCAGCTTATTGGGGGGTTCGGCAGATACGCAGTATTTT.

This chain uses TRBV6-6 with TRBJ1-2; D is unclear. Looked up from germline, CDR1 is MNHNY and CDR2 is SVGAGI (reference sequence). This CDR3 is 13 amino acids long. V gave up 2 bases and J gave up 0 bases, with 4 bases separating them. The DNA for the CDR3 is TGTGCCAGCAGTTACCGTACTAACTATGGCTACACCTTC. Encoded protein: CASSYRTNYGYTF.

This clone was observed once. The chain carries TRBV4-3 and TRBJ2-1; TRBD2 matches at 14 bases. Germline V CDR1 and CDR2: LGHNA, YSLEER. The J segment lost 5 bases and the V segment lost 4 bases, leaving 7 bases of the junction unmatched. The CDR3 spans 17 residues. The CDR3 sequence is CASSRGTSGGIDNEQFF. CDR3 nucleotides: TGCGCCAGCAGCCGAGGGACTAGCGGGGGAATCGACAATGAGCAGTTCTTC.